These 9 T cell receptor beta chains were sequenced from one sample in a study of regulatory T cells in long-lasting Graves disease. The time point was: newly diagnosed GD, antithyroid drugs for less than 3 months. Scientists built the TCR library using RNA that was extracted from PBMCs. According to the study, TCR beta libraries were built with iRepertoire HTBI primers and CDR3-region Arm-PCR. TCRdb processed the multiplex PCR reads anew with MiXCR; each CDR3 protein has one entry. The sample lists hundreds of thousands of distinct CDR3 sequences; around 15% were seen once. The sample also formed part of further work on T cells in Graves' hyperthyroidism and ophthalmopathy.

The specimen comprised peripheral blood mononuclear cells (PBMCs), sampled at new diagnosis, from a patient treated with antithyroid drugs. The receptors were sampled from a woman aged 25 to 45 with Graves disease.

This clonotype was detected only a few times. The V gene is TRBV6-1, the J gene TRBJ1-5; 9 positions agree with TRBD1. Germline CDR1 and CDR2: MNHNS and SASEGT. V trimming: 7 bases; J trimming: 9 bases; junction bases outside the gene matches: 13. The CDR3 consists of 15 residues. The CDR3 DNA sequence: TGTGCCAGCACCGAAGTCGGGGGGGGACAGGGGCCCCAGCATTTT. Encoded protein: CASTEVGGGQGPQHF.

Turning to this clonotype: Given a much more abundant clone one base away, this may be a read error. As DNA, the CDR3 is TGTGCCAGCAGCTCTAGCGGGAGGGTCAATGACCAGTTCTTC. Protein product: CASSSSGRVNDQFF. The rearrangement links TRBV11-2 to TRBJ2-1, with 12 bases fitting TRBD2. CDR3 size: 14 residues. CDR1 and CDR2 from the germline V gene are SGHAT and FQNNGV.

This clonotype was observed at least ten times. DNA for the CDR3: TGTGCCAGCCCGAGGGAGGGAATCAATGAGCAGTTCTTC. Protein: CASPREGINEQFF. The chain carries TRBV2 and TRBJ2-1, with 7 nucleotides matching TRBD2. After removal of 8 bases from V and 6 bases from J, the junction contained 7 bases not matched to a gene. Germline lookup yields CDR1 SNHLY and CDR2 FYNNEI. The CDR3 sequence is 13 residues long.

This clonotype was detected only a few times. The chain has TRBV7-9 and TRBJ2-1; no clear D gene. CDR3 length equals 15 residues. Germline V gene data show CDR1 as SEHNR and CDR2 as FQNEAQ (reference sequence). V lost 1 base and J lost 6, with 13 bases in between. DNA of the CDR3: TGTGCCAGCAGCTTAGATGGCACCACAATCAATGAGCAGTTCTTC. Its protein is CASSLDGTTINEQFF.

This clonotype has at least ten counts. The chain joins TRBV20-1 to TRBJ2-7, with 7 bases that match TRBD1. Trimming removed 3 bases from V and 2 bases from J; junction bases left unmatched: 10. Germline lookup yields CDR1 DFQATT and CDR2 SNEGSKA (reference sequence). The CDR3 is 15 residues long. CDR3 sequence: CSASESWDRPYEQYF. The CDR3 DNA reads as TGCAGTGCTAGCGAGTCCTGGGACAGACCCTACGAGCAGTACTTC.

This clonotype was detected only a few times. The chain uses TRBV18 and TRBJ2-2, with D maybe TRBD2 (6 bases). Trimming cost V 3 bases and J 2 bases, with 13 bases left between them. The germline V gene encodes CDR1 KGHSH and CDR2 LQKENI. The CDR3 extends over 16 amino acids. This CDR3 is CASSPFAGTNTGELFF. As DNA, the CDR3 is TGTGCCAGCTCACCCTTTGCGGGGACCAACACCGGGGAGCTGTTTTTT.

There are many counts of this clonotype. The chain is built from TRBV27 and TRBJ2-2; no clear D gene. The V and J ends lost 3 bases and 7 bases respectively, with 9 bases between them. Germline CDR1 is MNHEY and CDR2 is SMNVEV (reference sequence). The CDR3 extends over 13 amino acids. The CDR3 nucleotides read TGTGCCAGCAGTTTTAAGGAAGGCGGGGAGCTGTTTTTT. Residues: CASSFKEGGELFF.

Of note for this clonotype: A much more abundant neighbour one base away suggests this may be a read error. This rearrangement joins TRBV28 to TRBJ2-1, with TRBD2 matching 10 bases. From germline, CDR1 is MDHEN and CDR2 SYDVKM. V lost 1 base, J lost 4 bases, and 4 bases stayed unmatched. The CDR3 covers 16 residues. In nucleotides, the CDR3 is TGTGCCAGCAGTTTATCGGGGACTAGCGAGTACAATGAGCAGTTCTTC. Translated: CASSLSGTSEYNEQFF. The variable domain in full, completed from reference TRBV28 and TRBJ2-1, reads DVKVTQSSRYLVKRTGEKVFLECVQDMDHENMFWYRQDPGLGLRLIYFSYDVKMKEKGDIPEGYSVSREKKERFSLILESASTNQTSMYLCASSLSGTSEYNEQFFGPGTRLTVL.

Concerning this clonotype: A read error is possible here, since a much larger clone lies one base away. V gene TRBV9 combines with J gene TRBJ2-1; 7 nucleotides match TRBD2. The CDR3 runs to 16 residues. CDR1 SGDLS and CDR2 YYNGEE come from the germline V gene. The CDR3 region has the DNA TGTGCCAGCAGCCCGGCTGACGGGAGGTTTGGTAATGAGCGGTTCTTC. This translates into CASSPADGRFGNERFF.